This TCR beta chain was sequenced in a study of T cell responses to AZD1222 COVID-19 vaccine. The CDR3 is 15 residues long. Germline V gives CDR1 MNHEY, CDR2 SMNVEV (reference sequence). V dropped 6 bases and J dropped 0 bases, with 12 bases sitting between them. Libraries were prepared by immunoSEQ multiplex PCR; TCRdb keeps only in-frame clonotypes and omits some of them. The sample yields 95,000 to 150,000 clones, 92% seen once. This chain connects TRBV27 to TRBJ1-3; tentatively, D is TRBD1 (6 bases). The TCR was taken from an adult who received the AZD1222 COVID-19 vaccine. Here the sequenced sample was peripheral blood, taken 28 days after the second AZD1222 dose. CDR3 residues: CASSGQQGSGNTIYF. The CDR3 bases are TGTGCCAGCAGCGGACAGCAGGGCTCTGGAAACACCATATATTTT.